This T cell receptor beta chain was sequenced during a study of response to subunit inactivated influenza vaccine. MiXCR, run by TCRdb on the RT-PCR reads, gives a single entry per CDR3 protein. The table shows 150,000 to 200,000 distinct CDR3 sequences, with more than 10% occurring only once. The CDR3 extends over 13 amino acids. The V and J ends lost 1 base and 3 bases respectively, with 4 bases between them. CDR1 is SEHNR, CDR2 FQNEAQ, per germline (reference sequence). This sample also belongs to another study, concerning T cells expressing NK-cell markers. This second study says: With UMIs, 5'RACE template switching was used to make TCR beta cDNA. One of eight sequenced donors was HCMV-seronegative; the other seven were seropositive.

The TCR originated in a man aged 50-59 years who received an inactivated influenza vaccine. The chain recombines TRBV7-9 with TRBJ2-1, with D unresolved. The material sequenced was CD8+ T cells sorted from PBMCs, taken roughly 13 days after vaccination. The CDR3 protein is CASSLVGYNEQFF. The DNA of the CDR3 is TGTGCCAGCAGCTTAGTGGGCTACAATGAGCAGTTCTTC.